This TCR beta chain was identified during a study of technical replicates of blood from a handful of donors. Germline V gene sequence: CDR1 LGHNA, CDR2 YNFKEQ. This CDR3 region has 16 residues. The V and J ends lost 2 bases and 2 bases, in that order; junction bases with no gene match: 3. This table comes from immunoSEQ multiplex PCR, and its TCRdb copy is limited to in-frame clones, with some not included. The sample consists of some 77,000 clones, roughly 91% of them appearing once. The rearrangement joins TRBV4-2 to TRBJ2-2; 9 bases are shared with TRBD2. The source of this sequence is a human donor in good health. Specimen: T cells isolated from PBMCs. For the CDR3, the DNA is TGTGCCAGCAGCCAACAGACTAGCGGTAACACCGGGGAGCTGTTTTTT. Protein product: CASSQQTSGNTGELFF.